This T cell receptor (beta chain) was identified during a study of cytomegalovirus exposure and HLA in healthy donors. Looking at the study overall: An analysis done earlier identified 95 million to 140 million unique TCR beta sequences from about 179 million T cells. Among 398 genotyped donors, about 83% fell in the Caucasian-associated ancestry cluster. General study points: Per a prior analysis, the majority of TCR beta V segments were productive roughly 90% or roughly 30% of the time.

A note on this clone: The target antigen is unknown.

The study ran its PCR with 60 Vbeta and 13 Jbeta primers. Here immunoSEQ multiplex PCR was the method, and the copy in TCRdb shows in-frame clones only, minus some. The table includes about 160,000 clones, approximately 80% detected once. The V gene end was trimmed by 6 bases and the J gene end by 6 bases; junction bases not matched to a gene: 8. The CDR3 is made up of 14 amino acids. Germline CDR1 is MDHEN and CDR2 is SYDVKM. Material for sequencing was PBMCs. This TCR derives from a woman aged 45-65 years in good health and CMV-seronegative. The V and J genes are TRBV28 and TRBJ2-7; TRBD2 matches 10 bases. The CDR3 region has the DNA TGTGCCAGCAGCCCAGCGGGAGGGCCGGTCGAGCAGTACTTC. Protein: CASSPAGGPVEQYF.